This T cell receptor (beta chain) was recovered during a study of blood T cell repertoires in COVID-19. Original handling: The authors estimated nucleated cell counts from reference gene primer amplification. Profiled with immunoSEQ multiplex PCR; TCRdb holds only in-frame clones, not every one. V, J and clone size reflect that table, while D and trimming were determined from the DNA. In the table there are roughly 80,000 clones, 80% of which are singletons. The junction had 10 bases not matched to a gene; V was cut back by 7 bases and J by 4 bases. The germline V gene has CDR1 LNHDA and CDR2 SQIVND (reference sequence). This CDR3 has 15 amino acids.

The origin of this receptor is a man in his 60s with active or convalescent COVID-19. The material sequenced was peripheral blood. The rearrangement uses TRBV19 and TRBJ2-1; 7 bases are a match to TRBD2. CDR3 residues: CASTLGAGIYNEQFF. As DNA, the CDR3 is TGTGCCAGTACCCTAGGAGCGGGGATATACAATGAGCAGTTCTTC.